This T cell receptor (beta chain) was recorded in a study of blood T cell repertoires in COVID-19. In the study overall: T cells, B-cell-depleted T cells, or PBMCs provided the cDNA or gDNA that served as material.

Participants spanned ages about 18 to 90 years and resided in about two dozen US areas. Within 2 weeks of study entry, exposed participants had contacted a PCR-confirmed or clinician-diagnosed COVID-19 case. In the study's own analysis: Estimation of nucleated cell counts was performed using reference gene primer amplification. Sequencing was performed with immunoSEQ multiplex PCR; in TCRdb, only in-frame clones are kept and a portion is missing. V, J and clone size are those of that table, while D and trimming were read from the DNA. Altogether 250,000 to 300,000 clones are present, about 85% being singletons, with the ten largest covering about 7%. The sequenced sample was PBMCs or T cells enriched from blood (not recorded which). The origin of this receptor is a woman in her forties or fifties who had been exposed to COVID-19.

The CDR3, as DNA: TGTGCCAGCAGCTCCGACGGGGGTTCCTACGAGCAGTACTTC. It specifies CASSSDGGSYEQYF. The chain is built from TRBV7-2 and TRBJ2-7; tentatively, D is TRBD2 (6 bases). V lost 4 bases, J lost 1 base, and 11 bases lay in between. This CDR3 spans 14 amino acids. Per the germline V gene, CDR1 is SGHTA and CDR2 is FQGNSA.